The 22 T cell receptor beta chains listed next were all sequenced from one sample in a study of CD8 T cells in ankylosing spondylitis (dated 2017 in TCRdb). Study-wide conclusions, independent of this receptor: Blood from ankylosing spondylitis patients appeared to be characterized by a TCR beta motif made up of fewer than ten highly homologous amino acid variants.

Library method: 5' RACE. TCRdb records Illumina HiSeq 2500 as the sequencer. The raw public reads went through TCRdb reprocessing: fastp at Q25, MiXCR clone calling, in-frame beta chains kept. Each record represents a unique CDR3 protein, reported with the most common genes and DNA among its rows. In all, the sample holds 130,000 or so distinct CDR3 sequences, and roughly 15% of those were seen once. 25% to 40% of the sample rests with the top ten. What these receptors recognize is not known. Sequenced input: blood, either unsorted or a sorted T cell fraction (not recorded which). The source of these receptors is a male donor with ankylosing spondylitis.

The chain has TRBV20-1 and TRBJ1-1; no clear D gene. Looked up from germline, CDR1 is DFQATT and CDR2 is SNEGSKA (reference sequence). V lost 1 base and J lost 7, with 4 bases in between. This CDR3 contains 10 residues. The CDR3 DNA is TGCAGTGCTAGAGCTAATGAAGCTTTCTTT. Protein product: CSARANEAFF.

Many counts were recorded for this clonotype. CDR3 bases: TGTGCCAGCAGTTTGGGCCAGGGGGCATTTTACAATGAGCAGTTCTTC. It translates to CASSLGQGAFYNEQFF. The J gene is TRBJ2-1, the V gene TRBV27; the match to TRBD1 covers 8 bases. This CDR3 is 16 amino acids long. Trimming at V came to 3 bases and at J to 4 bases, leaving 8 bases not matched to a gene. The germline CDR1 and CDR2 sequences are MNHEY and SMNVEV (reference sequence).

This rearrangement joins TRBV28 to TRBJ2-3, with D maybe TRBD2 (6 bases). Germline-derived CDR1 and CDR2 are MDHEN and SYDVKM. V lost 4 bases and J lost 2, with 16 bases in between. The CDR3 is made up of 16 amino acids. CDR3 sequence: CASSSWVAEPTDTQYF. The CDR3 nucleotides are TGTGCCAGCAGTTCTTGGGTAGCGGAGCCCACAGATACGCAGTATTTT. The full variable domain, its missing parts supplied by reference TRBV28 and TRBJ2-3, is DVKVTQSSRYLVKRTGEKVFLECVQDMDHENMFWYRQDPGLGLRLIYFSYDVKMKEKGDIPEGYSVSREKKERFSLILESASTNQTSMYLCASSSWVAEPTDTQYFGPGTRLTVL.

This clonotype has more than one count but fewer than ten. The chain is built from TRBV28 and TRBJ2-7; 7 bases map to TRBD2. In germline, CDR1 is MDHEN, CDR2 SYDVKM. The ends lost 3 bases at V and 1 base at J; junction bases unmatched: 3. The CDR3 contains 14 residues. For the CDR3, the DNA is TGTGCCAGCAGTTTCAGGGAGGGGTCCTACGAGCAGTACTTC. Its translation is CASSFREGSYEQYF.

J is TRBJ1-5 and V is TRBV7-8, with TRBD1 matching over 7 bases. V lost 2 bases, J lost 4 bases, and 5 bases stayed unmatched. The germline V gene encodes CDR1 SGHVS and CDR2 FQNEAQ. CDR3 length: 15 residues. The CDR3: CASSLSQGGNQPQHF. CDR3 coding DNA: TGTGCCAGCAGCTTAAGTCAGGGGGGGAATCAGCCCCAGCATTTT.

The sample holds many counts of this clonotype. In nucleotides, the CDR3 is TGCGCCAGCAGCCCGTGGCCTAGCGGGGCTACTTCCTACGAGCAGTACTTC. Protein: CASSPWPSGATSYEQYF. This rearrangement joins TRBV5-1 to TRBJ2-7; TRBD2 aligns across 9 bases. Germline loops: CDR1 SGHRS, CDR2 YFSETQ. After removal of 4 bases from V and 1 base from J, the junction contained 12 bases not matched to a gene. The CDR3 contains 17 residues.

Turning to this clonotype: A junction boundary mismatches the germline segment, possibly from a read error. The chain has TRBV10-3 and TRBJ2-7, with D possibly TRBD2 on 6 matching bases. Looked up from germline, CDR1 is ENHRY and CDR2 is SYGVKD. The length of the CDR3 is 15 residues. The CDR3 is CAIRPSSGFAYVQYF. CDR3 DNA: TGTGCCATCAGACCCTCAAGCGGGTTTGCCTACGTGCAGTACTTC.

This clonotype came up a few times. This chain links TRBV12-3 or TRBV12-4 with TRBJ1-1; a possible D gene is TRBD1 (5 bases). The V gene lost 6 bases and the J gene lost 5 bases, with 10 bases spanning the gap. This CDR3 comprises 12 residues. The chain's CDR3 is CASSTGATEAFF. The CDR3, as DNA: TGTGCCAGCAGCACTGGGGCGACTGAAGCTTTCTTT.

V gene TRBV5-1 combines with J gene TRBJ1-5; D is ambiguous. V lost 0 bases and J 5 bases, leaving 9 bases between the germline ends. Germline lookup yields CDR1 SGHRS and CDR2 YFSETQ. This CDR3 has 14 residues. In DNA form, the CDR3 reads TGCGCCAGCAGCTTGGGTACCAATCATCAGCCCCAGCATTTT. It encodes CASSLGTNHQPQHF.

This chain links TRBV28 with TRBJ1-5, with 9 bases identical to TRBD1. Germline loops: CDR1 MDHEN, CDR2 SYDVKM. The CDR3 covers 15 residues. The trim removed 6 bases at V and 0 bases at J, leaving 3 bases unmatched. CDR3 DNA sequence: TGTGCCAGCAGGTGGACAGGGGTTAGCAATCAGCCCCAGCATTTT. It encodes CASRWTGVSNQPQHF.

This clonotype was counted a few times. The chain recombines TRBV5-1 with TRBJ2-7; 9 nucleotides agree with TRBD1. The germline V gene encodes CDR1 SGHRS and CDR2 YFSETQ. The CDR3 is 15 amino acids. Trimming at V came to 1 base and at J to 1 base, leaving 3 bases not matched to a gene. The CDR3 is CASSLRTGDSYEQYF. The CDR3 bases are TGCGCCAGCAGCTTGAGGACAGGGGATTCCTACGAGCAGTACTTC.

This clonotype showed up just a few times. The chain joins TRBV29-1 to TRBJ1-2; D is unclear. Germline values: CDR1 SQVTM, CDR2 ANQGSEA. The ends were cut back, 6 bases at V and 2 bases at J, with 13 bases in the middle. CDR3 size: 13 residues. The CDR3 DNA is TGCAGCGTCGAACGTATAGGGAACTATGGCTACACCTTC. As protein: CSVERIGNYGYTF.

This clonotype was seen only a few times. This sequence joins TRBV20-1 and TRBJ2-1; TRBD2 matches 8 bases. Germline lookup yields CDR1 DFQATT and CDR2 SNEGSKA (reference sequence). The CDR3 runs to 15 residues. V lost 2 bases and J lost 4; bases outside the gene matches: 7. The CDR3 region is CSARPSGRPYNEQFF. The CDR3 coding sequence is TGCAGTGCTAGACCCAGCGGGAGACCGTACAATGAGCAGTTCTTC.

This sequence joins TRBV7-3 and TRBJ2-3; tentative D call: TRBD2 (6 bases). Trimming pared 8 bases from V and 6 bases from J, leaving 21 bases between. The CDR3 length is 15 residues. Germline CDR1 and CDR2: SGHTA and FQGTGA. CDR3 residues: CASSGGLRQTDTQYF. The CDR3 nucleotides read TGTGCCAGCTCCGGCGGACTAAGACAAACCGATACGCAGTATTTT.

V and J are TRBV27 and TRBJ2-3; D is tentatively TRBD1 or TRBD2 (6 bases each). The V end lost 10 bases, the J end lost 3 bases, and 20 bases lay between the germline ends. Per the germline V gene, CDR1 is MNHEY and CDR2 is SMNVEV (reference sequence). The CDR3 has 15 residues. The CDR3 reads CATRSGAVRTDTQYF. The CDR3 nucleotides read TGTGCCACCCGGTCGGGGGCGGTGAGAACAGATACGCAGTATTTT.

The rearrangement uses TRBV11-2 and TRBJ2-5; 13 nucleotides match TRBD2. The CDR3 sequence is 19 residues long. The J segment lost 4 bases and the V segment lost 0 bases, leaving 11 bases of the junction unmatched. Germline V gene lookup returns CDR1 SGHAT and CDR2 FQNNGV. CDR3 protein: CASSLEFGGLAGDGETQYF. The CDR3 DNA reads TGTGCCAGCAGCTTAGAGTTTGGCGGACTAGCGGGAGACGGAGAGACCCAGTACTTC.

This clonotype was observed a handful of times. The chain has TRBV5-6 and TRBJ2-7; no reliable D call. Trimming removed 2 bases from V and 6 bases from J, with 12 bases in between. The V gene's germline CDR1 is SGHDT and CDR2 YYEEEE. The CDR3 consists of 13 residues. The CDR3 region has the DNA TGTGCCAGCAGCTTATCGGGTTGGAGCGAGCAGTACTTC. Amino acid sequence: CASSLSGWSEQYF.

The genes are TRBV4-3 and TRBJ2-5; D might be TRBD2 (6 bases). This CDR3 has 15 amino acids. Germline V gives CDR1 LGHNA, CDR2 YSLEER. V lost 0 bases and J lost 5, with 13 bases in between. For the CDR3, the DNA is TGCGCCAGCAGCCAAGAATTAACTAGCCGCGAGACCCAGTACTTC. Protein product: CASSQELTSRETQYF.

This clonotype was found a few times. The chain employs TRBV2 and TRBJ1-1; unclear D gene. This CDR3 spans 13 amino acids. V was clipped by 7 bases and J by 2 bases, with 11 bases between them. Germline V CDR1 and CDR2: SNHLY, FYNNEI. The DNA for the CDR3 is TGTGCCAGCAAAATTCTCCTTAACACTGAAGCTTTCTTT. Residues: CASKILLNTEAFF.

The chain carries TRBV27 and TRBJ2-3; 15 positions agree with TRBD2. The CDR3 contains 17 residues. The V and J ends lost 6 bases and 0 bases, in that order; junction bases with no gene match: 4. The germline V gene encodes CDR1 MNHEY and CDR2 SMNVEV (reference sequence). CDR3 protein: CASSGLAGGPSTDTQYF. The CDR3 nucleotides read TGTGCCAGCAGCGGACTAGCGGGAGGGCCGAGCACAGATACGCAGTATTTT.

The chain recombines TRBV7-8 with TRBJ2-1, with TRBD1 matching over 7 bases. Germline V gene lookup returns CDR1 SGHVS and CDR2 FQNEAQ. The CDR3 runs 14 residues. The trim removed 6 bases at V and 7 bases at J, leaving 9 bases unmatched. This CDR3 reads CASRPGGGNNEQFF. CDR3 sequence (DNA): TGTGCCAGCAGGCCAGGGGGTGGGAATAATGAGCAGTTCTTC.

This clonotype was counted between two and nine times. The chain uses TRBV4-1 and TRBJ2-1; D may correspond to TRBD1 or TRBD2 (5 bases each). The CDR3 covers 13 residues. V lost 1 base, J lost 9 bases, and 10 bases lay in between. CDR1 MGHRA and CDR2 YSYEKL come from the germline V gene. CDR3 sequence: CASSQAGGGEQFF. Written as DNA, the CDR3 is TGCGCCAGCAGCCAAGCGGGTGGGGGTGAGCAGTTCTTC.